Described below is a single T cell receptor (beta chain) sequence and its context. This CDR3 region has 15 residues. The V gene's germline CDR1 is SGHTA and CDR2 FQGTGA. V shed 4 bases and J shed 1 base, with 12 bases lying between them. The authors' processing: Researchers report that nucleated cell counts were estimated from reference gene primer amplification. TCRdb's copy holds only in-frame clones and misses some; the assay was immunoSEQ multiplex PCR. The V and J calls and clone size are taken from that table; D and trimming were inferred from the DNA. The repertoire holds around 130,000 clones, with roughly 85% as singletons. This record belongs to a study of blood T cell repertoires in COVID-19.

The chain links TRBV7-3 to TRBJ2-3; D is possibly TRBD2 (6 bases). This TCR was recovered from a man between 45 and 60 years old with acute or convalescent COVID-19. Sequencing was performed on peripheral blood. CDR3 residues: CASSSFPGGTDTQYF. DNA of the CDR3: TGTGCCAGCAGCTCGTTTCCGGGGGGCACAGATACGCAGTATTTT.